What follows describes a single TCR beta chain. These data originate in a study of OX40 agonist ivuxolimab in advanced cancers. On the study more broadly: Partial response was recorded in three patients: one hepatocellular carcinoma and two cutaneous melanoma cases.

Per the germline V gene, CDR1 is SGHTA and CDR2 is FQGNSA. The CDR3 has 14 amino acids. Trimming cost V 2 bases and J 4 bases, with 9 bases left between them. Profiled with immunoSEQ multiplex PCR; TCRdb holds only in-frame clones, not every one. The data contain fewer than 85,000 clones, around nine tenths of them singletons. Exclusion applied to patients with autoimmune disease history or systemic immunosuppression. The V and J genes are TRBV7-2 and TRBJ2-1; D is uncertain. The receptor's source is an adult with an advanced solid tumor such as melanoma, head and neck, liver or kidney cancer. This specimen consisted of CD4+ or CD8+ T cells sorted from blood, obtained in a trial of the OX40 agonist ivuxolimab. CDR3 residues: CASSLPLGYNEQFF. The CDR3 DNA is TGTGCCAGCAGCTTACCGTTAGGTTACAATGAGCAGTTCTTC.